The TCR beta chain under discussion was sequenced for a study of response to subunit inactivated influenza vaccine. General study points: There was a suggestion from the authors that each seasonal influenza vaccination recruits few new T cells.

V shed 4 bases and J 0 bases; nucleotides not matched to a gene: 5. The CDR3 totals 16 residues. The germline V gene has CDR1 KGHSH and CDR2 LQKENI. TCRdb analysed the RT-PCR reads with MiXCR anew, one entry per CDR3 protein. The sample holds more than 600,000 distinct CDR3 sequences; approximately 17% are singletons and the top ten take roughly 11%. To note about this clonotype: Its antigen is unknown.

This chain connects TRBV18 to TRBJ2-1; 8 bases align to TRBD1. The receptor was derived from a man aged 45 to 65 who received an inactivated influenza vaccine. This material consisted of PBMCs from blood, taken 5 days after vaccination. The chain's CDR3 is CASSLDRGSSYNEQFF. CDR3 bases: TGTGCCAGCTCACTAGACAGGGGAAGCTCCTACAATGAGCAGTTCTTC.